This entry describes one T cell receptor beta chain. The CDR3 runs 14 residues. J was trimmed by 7 bases and V by 4 bases; bases with no gene match: 9. CDR1 SGHRS and CDR2 YFSETQ come from the germline V gene. The Seattle site enrolled patients during active infection and followed them longitudinally. The entry originates in a study of blood T cell repertoires in COVID-19. Study-wide background: Samples representing acute and convalescent COVID-19 were sourced from the United States, Italy and Spain.

Data came from immunoSEQ multiplex PCR; TCRdb stores just in-frame clones and leaves some out. In the table there are approximately 500,000 clones, roughly 89% of which are singletons. The gene calls are TRBV5-1 and TRBJ1-2; 8 positions match TRBD1. This clonotype was sampled from a woman aged 45-60 years with COVID-19, enrolled during active disease. Sample: peripheral blood. Written as DNA, the CDR3 is TGCGCCAGCAGCGGACAGGGTCGGGAGACTGGCTACACCTTC. The encoded protein is CASSGQGRETGYTF.